The 22 T cell receptor beta chains reported below all come from one sample, sequenced in a study of OX40 agonist ivuxolimab in advanced cancers. The assay was immunoSEQ multiplex PCR, and TCRdb's table has in-frame clones only and misses some. The sample has about 12,000 clones; about 69% are singletons. Sequencing used CD4+ or CD8+ T cells sorted from blood, obtained in a trial of the OX40 agonist ivuxolimab. Receptor source: an adult with an advanced solid tumor such as melanoma, head and neck, liver or kidney cancer.

This chain joins TRBV2 and TRBJ1-4; D not resolved. The V and J ends lost 3 bases and 0 bases respectively, with 8 bases between them. This CDR3 contains 15 residues. The germline V gene has CDR1 SNHLY and CDR2 FYNNEI. The CDR3, as DNA: TGTGCCAGCAGTGACGATGGCACAACTAATGAAAAACTGTTTTTT. It specifies CASSDDGTTNEKLFF.

V usage is TRBV27 and J usage is TRBJ2-3; 13 bases are shared with TRBD2. Per the germline V gene, CDR1 is MNHEY and CDR2 is SMNVEV (reference sequence). Trimming at V came to 7 bases and at J to 4 bases, leaving 5 bases not matched to a gene. This CDR3 comprises 15 residues. As DNA, the CDR3 is TGTGCCAGCACCCCGACTAGCGGGGGGCCAGATACGCAGTATTTT. Translation: CASTPTSGGPDTQYF.

J is TRBJ2-1 and V is TRBV4-3; possible D gene TRBD1, 5 bases. Trimming removed 1 base from V and 5 bases from J, with 12 bases in between. This CDR3 contains 15 residues. The V gene's germline CDR1 is LGHNA and CDR2 YSLEER. The CDR3 nucleotides read TGCGCCAGCAGCCAAGTAGGCGCGACAGACAATGAGCAGTTCTTC. It translates to CASSQVGATDNEQFF.

As concerns this clone: Since a much larger clone is just one base distant, this may be a read error. The J gene is TRBJ1-1, the V gene TRBV20-1, with unresolved D. The length of the CDR3 is 11 residues. The germline V gene encodes CDR1 DFQATT and CDR2 SNEGSKA (reference sequence). The CDR3 nucleotides read TGCAGTGTTAGAGTGGTCACTGAAGCTTTCTTT. It is translated as CSVRVVTEAFF.

This rearrangement joins TRBV4-3 to TRBJ2-7, with 13 bases aligning to TRBD2. J lost 5 bases, V lost 6 bases, and 7 bases had no gene match. The germline CDR1 and CDR2 sequences are LGHNA and YSLEER. The CDR3 consists of 15 residues. The CDR3 loop reads CASSSGLAGLHEQYF. CDR3 DNA sequence: TGCGCCAGCAGTTCGGGACTAGCGGGGCTCCACGAGCAGTACTTC.

This chain uses TRBV5-6 with TRBJ1-1, with D maybe TRBD1 (5 bases). This CDR3 is 13 amino acids long. Germline loops: CDR1 SGHDT, CDR2 YYEEEE. V shed 5 bases and J shed 1 base, with 9 bases lying between them. Here the CDR3 reads CASRHGGNTEAFF. Written as DNA, the CDR3 is TGTGCCAGCAGGCACGGGGGGAACACTGAAGCTTTCTTT.

This chain uses TRBV9 with TRBJ2-3; possible D gene TRBD1, 5 bases. V was pared by 3 bases and J by 0 bases, with 11 bases between. The CDR3 extends over 15 amino acids. The germline V gene has CDR1 SGDLS and CDR2 YYNGEE. The CDR3 sequence: CASSDGATSTDTQYF. CDR3 nucleotide sequence: TGTGCCAGCAGCGATGGGGCTACTAGCACAGATACGCAGTATTTT.

This rearrangement joins TRBV28 to TRBJ2-7; a possible D gene is TRBD1 (6 bases). The CDR3 has 14 residues. Per germline, CDR1 MDHEN and CDR2 SYDVKM. The ends were cut back, 6 bases at V and 3 bases at J, with 15 bases in the middle. The CDR3 DNA is TGTGCCAGCAGCAGGACAGCCCAATACTACGAGCAGTACTTC. It encodes CASSRTAQYYEQYF.

The rearrangement uses TRBV27 and TRBJ1-2, with D possibly being TRBD1 (6 bases). CDR1 and CDR2 (germline): MNHEY, SMNVEV (reference sequence). The CDR3 is made up of 14 amino acids. The V and J ends lost 3 bases and 2 bases respectively, with 10 bases between them. This CDR3 is CASSFSTGNYGYTF. The CDR3 region has the DNA TGTGCCAGCAGTTTCTCTACAGGGAACTATGGCTACACCTTC.

Here the CDR3 DNA reads TGTGCCAGCAGTGAAGCGGTTCGGGGATGGGGAAACACCATATATTTT. Its protein product is CASSEAVRGWGNTIYF. V is TRBV6-1 and J is TRBJ1-3; the D is unclear. The CDR3 totals 16 residues. Between the trimmed V and J ends, which lost 0 bases and 4 bases, there was a span of 13 bases. Germline lookup yields CDR1 MNHNS and CDR2 SASEGT.

V usage is TRBV4-3 and J usage is TRBJ2-1; the match to TRBD2 covers 11 bases. Germline CDR1 reads LGHNA; CDR2 reads YSLEER. CDR3 size: 16 residues. With 4 bases clipped from V and 4 bases from J, the junction kept 6 bases outside the gene matches. CDR3 sequence: CASSPSLAGAYNEQFF. In DNA, the CDR3 is TGCGCCAGCAGCCCGTCACTAGCGGGGGCTTACAATGAGCAGTTCTTC.

The chain recombines TRBV7-9 with TRBJ1-1; TRBD1 is a possible D gene (6 bases). Trimming removed 2 bases at V and 0 bases at J, with 7 bases between. Per germline, CDR1 SEHNR and CDR2 FQNEAQ (reference sequence). The CDR3 spans 14 residues. The CDR3 bases are TGTGCCAGCAGCTTACAGGGGATGAACACTGAAGCTTTCTTT. Translated, it gives CASSLQGMNTEAFF.

This clone was observed a few times. The V and J genes are TRBV7-9 and TRBJ1-4; the match to TRBD1 covers 7 bases. The germline V gene encodes CDR1 SEHNR and CDR2 FQNEAQ (reference sequence). With V trimmed by 1 base and J by 12 bases, 2 bases remained unmatched. The CDR3 loop spans 12 amino acids. Here the CDR3 DNA reads TGTGCCAGCAGCTTAGAGGGGGCGGAACTGTTTTTT. This translates into CASSLEGAELFF.

The gene calls are TRBV7-9 and TRBJ1-3; TRBD1 is a possible D gene (6 bases). There are 17 residues in the CDR3. Between the trimmed V and J ends, which lost 5 bases and 0 bases, there was a span of 17 bases. Germline-derived CDR1 and CDR2 are SEHNR and FQNEAQ (reference sequence). This chain's CDR3 is CASSHPGETYSGNTIYF. Written as DNA, the CDR3 is TGTGCCAGCAGCCATCCAGGGGAAACCTACTCTGGAAACACCATATATTTT. Full variable domain (remainder filled in from reference TRBV7-9 and TRBJ1-3): DTGVSQNPRHKITKRGQNVTFRCDPISEHNRLYWYRQTLGQGPEFLTYFQNEAQLEKSRLLSDRFSAERPKGSFSTLEIQRTEQGDSAMYLCASSHPGETYSGNTIYFGEGSWLTVV.

V is TRBV6-5 and J is TRBJ2-2; D is unresolved. The CDR3 spans 13 residues. The V end lost 6 bases, the J end lost 0 bases, and 5 bases lay between the germline ends. CDR1 is MNHEY and CDR2 is SVGAGI in the germline V gene. The CDR3 DNA follows: TGTGCCAGCAGCATAACGAACACCGGGGAGCTGTTTTTT. This sequence encodes CASSITNTGELFF.

The chain couples TRBV6-5 to TRBJ1-1, with D possibly matching TRBD1 (6 bases). Between the trimmed V and J ends, which lost 8 bases and 5 bases, there was a span of 15 bases. The CDR3 loop spans 13 amino acids. Germline CDR1 reads MNHEY; CDR2 reads SVGAGI. CDR3 region: CASGLGGGTEAFF. DNA for the CDR3: TGTGCCAGCGGATTAGGGGGAGGGACTGAAGCTTTCTTT.

V usage is TRBV7-6 and J usage is TRBJ2-5; possible D gene TRBD2, 5 bases. V dropped 1 base and J dropped 4 bases, with 16 bases sitting between them. Per germline, CDR1 SGHVS and CDR2 FNYEAQ. The CDR3 is 16 residues long. This CDR3 is CASSLGPGWGTETQYF. In DNA, the CDR3 is TGTGCCAGCAGCTTAGGACCGGGGTGGGGAACAGAGACCCAGTACTTC.

V usage is TRBV29-1 and J usage is TRBJ2-1; D is ambiguous. Germline V gives CDR1 SQVTM, CDR2 ANQGSEA. V lost 0 bases and J 9 bases, leaving 15 bases between the germline ends. This CDR3 has 14 amino acids. CDR3 loop: CSVEDRDPSLEQFF. The CDR3 coding sequence is TGCAGCGTTGAAGATCGAGATCCCTCGCTTGAGCAGTTCTTC.

The chain uses TRBV11-2 and TRBJ2-5; 7 bases are shared with TRBD1. This CDR3 has 14 amino acids. J lost 1 base, V lost 5 bases, and 4 bases had no gene match. Germline CDR1 and CDR2: SGHAT and FQNNGV. CDR3: CASSRRDSQETQYF. CDR3 coding DNA: TGTGCCAGCAGCCGAAGGGACAGCCAAGAGACCCAGTACTTC.

This clone was counted between two and nine times. The chain employs TRBV28 and TRBJ2-7, with unresolved D. CDR3 length: 13 amino acids. The ends were cut back, 6 bases at V and 2 bases at J, with 11 bases in the middle. Germline-derived CDR1 and CDR2 are MDHEN and SYDVKM. The CDR3 DNA reads TGTGCCAGCAGGCGAAACATACCCTACGAGCAGTACTTC. Protein product: CASRRNIPYEQYF.

A few counts support this clone. J is TRBJ2-7 and V is TRBV15, with a weak D call TRBD2 (5 bases). CDR1 LNHNV and CDR2 YYDKDF come from the germline V gene (reference sequence). Trimming took 5 bases from V and 3 from J, leaving 14 bases between them. The CDR3 runs 14 residues. CDR3 DNA: TGTGCCACCAGCGTTTACGAGGGAGACTACGAGCAGTACTTC. Encoded protein: CATSVYEGDYEQYF.

This clone has more than one count but fewer than ten. CDR3 sequence: CSAVGRGEFNEQFF. CDR3 nucleotides: TGCAGCGCCGTAGGGCGCGGGGAGTTCAATGAGCAGTTCTTC. The rearrangement uses TRBV29-1 and TRBJ2-1; a weak D match, TRBD2 (6 bases). With 7 bases removed from V and 6 bases from J, the gap between germline ends came to 19 bases. The germline V gene encodes CDR1 SQVTM and CDR2 ANQGSEA. The CDR3 spans 14 residues.